The T cell receptor (beta chain) under discussion was sequenced for a study of blood T cell repertoires in COVID-19. Germline V gene lookup returns CDR1 LNHDA and CDR2 SQIVND (reference sequence). The CDR3 is made up of 17 amino acids. The junction had 16 bases not matched to a gene; V was cut back by 4 bases and J by 8 bases. Clones were read by immunoSEQ multiplex PCR, and TCRdb kept only the in-frame ones, dropping some. Here the sample spans around 100,000 clones, 70% to 90% being singletons. The sample taken for sequencing was peripheral blood. The J gene is TRBJ2-1, the V gene TRBV19; 8 nucleotides agree with TRBD2. The source is a woman aged 70-85 years who had recovered from COVID-19. The DNA for the CDR3 is TGTGCCAGTAGTAGAGAGACATGGAGCGGGAGTAGCGATGAGCAGTTCTTC. It codes for CASSRETWSGSSDEQFF.